The source of this T cell receptor (beta chain) is a study of blood T cell repertoires in COVID-19. Study information: Samples of COVID-19 (acute and convalescent) were obtained from the United States, Italy and Spain. Sources were T cells, B-cell-depleted T cells, or PBMCs; the material itself was cDNA or gDNA.

Per germline, CDR1 KGHSH and CDR2 LQKENI. CDR3 length: 14 residues. With 1 base removed from V and 0 bases from J, the gap between germline ends came to 4 bases. The assay was immunoSEQ multiplex PCR, and TCRdb's table has in-frame clones only and misses some. Here the sample spans around 140,000 clones, approximately 90% being singletons. The sequenced sample consisted of peripheral blood. The receptor was isolated from a man in his forties or fifties with acute or convalescent COVID-19. The V gene is TRBV18, the J gene TRBJ1-3, with D uncertain. CDR3 DNA: TGTGCCAGCTCACCACAGAGCTCTGGAAACACCATATATTTT. Its translation is CASSPQSSGNTIYF.